The rows below give T cell receptor beta chains drawn from one sample of a study of shared clonotypes between healthy human individuals. The protocol was immunoSEQ multiplex PCR, while the TCRdb copy is restricted to in-frame clones and leaves out a portion. Here the sample spans roughly 2.4 million clones, about 94% being singletons. The sequenced sample consisted of naive CD4+ T cells sorted from blood. The receptors stem from a young man in good health. CDR3s include the opening cysteine and the closing phenylalanine or tryptophan. A D gene is named only where the DNA matches it firmly. Only part of the rows carry a size: once, few, many, or a class if the clone is expanded.

V	size	D	J	CDR3	DNA
TRBV6-1	NA	NA	TRBJ1-5	CASSERQLTGWGNQPQHF	TGTGCCAGCAGTGAGCGCCAGCTTACAGGGTGGGGGAATCAGCCCCAGCATTTT
TRBV7-2	NA	NA	TRBJ2-3	CASSPQRSTDTQYF	TGTGCCAGCAGCCCTCAGCGGAGCACAGATACGCAGTATTTT
TRBV30	NA	TRBD2	TRBJ2-1	CAWSVRFGGGRGYNEQFF	TGTGCCTGGAGTGTAAGATTTGGCGGCGGGAGAGGCTACAATGAGCAGTTCTTC
TRBV7-2	NA	NA	TRBJ2-7	CASSLPGRLYEQYF	TGTGCCAGCAGCTTACCGGGACGCCTCTACGAGCAGTACTTC
TRBV7-8	NA	NA	TRBJ1-2	CASSSGTGDSYGYTF	TGTGCCAGCAGCTCAGGGACGGGGGACTCCTATGGCTACACCTTC
TRBV2	NA	NA	TRBJ1-2	CASRSDSGYGYTF	TGTGCCAGCAGATCGGACAGCGGGTATGGCTACACCTTC
TRBV30	NA	NA	TRBJ1-1	CAWSGELTNMNTEAFF	TGTGCCTGGAGTGGCGAGCTTACGAACATGAACACTGAAGCTTTCTTT
TRBV5-8	NA	NA	TRBJ1-5	CASGGRLTSNQPQHF	TGTGCCAGCGGCGGACGGCTTACTAGCAATCAGCCCCAGCATTTT
TRBV11-3	NA	NA	TRBJ2-2	CASSLGRATGELFF	TGTGCCAGCAGCTTGGGCAGGGCCACCGGGGAGCTGTTTTTT
TRBV7-2	NA	NA	TRBJ2-2	CASSSLNTGELFF	TGTGCCAGCAGCTCTCTGAACACCGGGGAGCTGTTTTTT
TRBV21-1	NA	NA	TRBJ2-7	CASSKGGTGGSYEQYF	TGTGCCAGCAGCAAAGGGGGGACAGGGGGCAGCTACGAGCAGTACTTC
TRBV5-1	NA	NA	TRBJ2-5	CASTGRMPETQYF	TGCGCCAGTACCGGGAGAATGCCAGAGACCCAGTACTTC
TRBV28	NA	NA	TRBJ1-5	CASRLQDSNQPQHF	TGTGCCAGCAGGTTACAGGATAGCAATCAGCCCCAGCATTTT
TRBV7-2	once	NA	TRBJ1-5	CASSPLGAGSNQPQHF	TGTGCCAGCAGCCCCCTGGGGGCTGGTAGCAATCAGCCCCAGCATTTT
TRBV5-1	NA	TRBD1	TRBJ2-7	CASSLAAPGQSYEQYF	TGCGCCAGCAGCTTGGCTGCACCGGGACAGAGTTACGAGCAGTACTTC
TRBV10-3	few	NA	TRBJ1-4	CAISEPPNEKLFF	TGTGCCATCAGTGAGCCCCCTAATGAAAAACTGTTTTTT
TRBV4-1	NA	NA	TRBJ1-3	CASSLTWDSGNTIYF	TGCGCCAGCAGCCTCACCTGGGACTCTGGAAACACCATATATTTT
TRBV4-1	NA	NA	TRBJ2-7	CASSQDLNGRMYF	TGCGCCAGCAGCCAAGATTTGAACGGCAGAATGTACTTC
TRBV2	NA	NA	TRBJ2-1	CASSENWGQFF	TGTGCCAGCAGTGAGAACTGGGGGCAGTTCTTC
TRBV6-5	NA	NA	TRBJ2-2	CASSKGTYTGELFF	TGTGCCAGCAGCAAAGGGACGTACACCGGGGAGCTGTTTTTT
TRBV7-9	NA	TRBD1	TRBJ2-2	CASSFLRTGATGELFF	TGTGCCAGCAGCTTCCTCAGGACAGGGGCCACCGGGGAGCTGTTTTTT